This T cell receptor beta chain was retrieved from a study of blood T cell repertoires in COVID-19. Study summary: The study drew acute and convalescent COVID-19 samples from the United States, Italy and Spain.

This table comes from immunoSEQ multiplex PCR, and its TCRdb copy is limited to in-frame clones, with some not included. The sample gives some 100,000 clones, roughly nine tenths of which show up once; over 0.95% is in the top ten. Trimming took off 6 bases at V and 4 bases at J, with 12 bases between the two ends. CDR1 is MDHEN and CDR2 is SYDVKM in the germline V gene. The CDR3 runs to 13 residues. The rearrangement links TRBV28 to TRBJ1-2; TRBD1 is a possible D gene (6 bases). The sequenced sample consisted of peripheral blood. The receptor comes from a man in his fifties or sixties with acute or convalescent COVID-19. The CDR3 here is CASSPGQTYGYTF. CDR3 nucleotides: TGTGCCAGCAGCCCAGGACAGACCTATGGCTACACCTTC.